This T cell receptor beta chain was profiled in a study of cytomegalovirus exposure and HLA in healthy donors. General observations from the study: Donors belonging to an Asian-associated ancestry cluster reportedly showed fewer N-insertions in productive TCRs than the roughly 700-donor mean, according to what a later analysis found.

Comments on this clone: Its antigen is as yet unknown.

PCR involved 60 Vbeta and 13 Jbeta primers. The data were produced by immunoSEQ multiplex PCR, yet TCRdb's version contains in-frame clones alone and is incomplete. The sample lists tens of thousands of clones, about two thirds occurring once. This TCR came from a woman aged 45-65 years in good health and CMV-seropositive. Sequenced material: PBMCs.

The CDR3 is CASRRLLNTEAFF. In DNA form, the CDR3 reads TGTGCCAGTAGAAGACTGTTGAACACTGAAGCTTTCTTT. This chain uses TRBV19 with TRBJ1-1; no clear D. CDR1 LNHDA and CDR2 SQIVND come from the germline V gene (reference sequence). With 6 bases removed from V and 0 bases from J, the gap between germline ends came to 8 bases. The CDR3 consists of 13 residues. Full variable domain (rest looked up from reference TRBV19 and TRBJ1-1): DGGITQSPKYLFRKEGQNVTLSCEQNLNHDAMYWYRQDPGQGLRLIYYSQIVNDFQKGDIAEGYSVSREKKESFPLTVTSAQKNPTAFYLCASRRLLNTEAFFGQGTRLTVV.